This T cell receptor (beta chain) was sequenced for a study of CD8 T cells in ankylosing spondylitis. TCRdb ran MiXCR on the 5' RACE reads and lists one entry per CDR3 protein. The sample lists 240,000 or so distinct CDR3 sequences, 9.5% to 12% occurring once. The sequence came from a male donor with ankylosing spondylitis or in good health (not recorded which). The sample taken for sequencing was blood, either unsorted or a sorted T cell fraction (not recorded which).

CDR3 region: CASTPGALRNIQYF. The CDR3 region has the DNA TGTGCCAGCACCCCCGGGGCTCTTAGAAACATTCAGTACTTC. V is TRBV12-3 or TRBV12-4 and J is TRBJ2-4, with D tentatively TRBD1 or TRBD2 (5 bases each). Trimming pared 7 bases from V and 6 bases from J, leaving 16 bases between. This CDR3 comprises 14 residues.